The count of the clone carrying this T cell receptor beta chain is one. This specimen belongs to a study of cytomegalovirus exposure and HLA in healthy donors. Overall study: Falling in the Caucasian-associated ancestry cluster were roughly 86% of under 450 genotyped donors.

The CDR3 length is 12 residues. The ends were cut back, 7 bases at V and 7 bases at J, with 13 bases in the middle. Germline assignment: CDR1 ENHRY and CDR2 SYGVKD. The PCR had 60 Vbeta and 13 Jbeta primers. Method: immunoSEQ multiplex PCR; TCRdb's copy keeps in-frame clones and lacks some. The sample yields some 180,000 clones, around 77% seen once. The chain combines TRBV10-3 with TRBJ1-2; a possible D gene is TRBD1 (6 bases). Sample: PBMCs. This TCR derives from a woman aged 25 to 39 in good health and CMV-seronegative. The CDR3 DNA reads TGTGCCATCACAATGGGAGGGGGTGGCTACACCTTC. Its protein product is CAITMGGGGYTF.